These 6 T cell receptor beta chains were all obtained from the same sample, sequenced in a study of shared clonotypes between healthy human individuals. Libraries were prepared by immunoSEQ multiplex PCR; TCRdb keeps only in-frame clonotypes and omits some of them. The table has roughly 2,500,000 clones, 90% to 95% seen once. The sample taken for sequencing was naive CD4+ T cells from PBMCs. Subset meaning: CD45RA+ positively selected. The receptors derive from a man aged 18 to 29 in good health. Some clones in this sample may be carry-over from other donors' samples.

This rearrangement joins TRBV4-2 to TRBJ1-5; a weak D match, TRBD1 (6 bases). This CDR3 contains 16 residues. V lost 0 bases to trimming and J lost 4 bases, with 13 bases between them. CDR1 is LGHNA, CDR2 YNFKEQ, per germline. Here the CDR3 reads CASSQDPWTENQPQHF. The CDR3 region has the DNA TGTGCCAGCAGCCAAGATCCTTGGACAGAAAATCAGCCCCAGCATTTT.

Only one count was recorded for this clone. The V and J genes are TRBV19 and TRBJ2-3, with D perhaps assigned TRBD1 or TRBD2 (6 bases each). Trimming took 3 bases from V and 6 from J, leaving 10 bases between them. The CDR3 runs 13 residues. CDR1 is LNHDA, CDR2 SQIVND, per germline (reference sequence). CDR3 residues: CASSIGGLDTQYF. The DNA of the CDR3 is TGTGCCAGTAGTATTGGGGGGCTGGATACGCAGTATTTT. Full variable domain (rest looked up from reference TRBV19 and TRBJ2-3): DGGITQSPKYLFRKEGQNVTLSCEQNLNHDAMYWYRQDPGQGLRLIYYSQIVNDFQKGDIAEGYSVSREKKESFPLTVTSAQKNPTAFYLCASSIGGLDTQYFGPGTRLTVL.

V is TRBV28 and J is TRBJ2-1, with 8 bases identical to TRBD2. The CDR3 is 15 residues long. Germline V gene sequence: CDR1 MDHEN, CDR2 SYDVKM. Trimming at V came to 5 bases and at J to 1 base, leaving 4 bases not matched to a gene. CDR3 region: CASSRGGRSYNEQFF. CDR3 bases: TGTGCCAGCAGTAGAGGCGGGAGGTCCTACAATGAGCAGTTCTTC.

The chain uses TRBV5-1 and TRBJ2-7, with D possibly matching TRBD1 (6 bases). Germline V gene sequence: CDR1 SGHRS, CDR2 YFSETQ. Trimming cost V 4 bases and J 0 bases, with 11 bases left between them. There are 14 residues in the CDR3. The CDR3 here is CASSGDRSSYEQYF. CDR3 coding DNA: TGCGCCAGCAGCGGAGACAGGAGCTCCTACGAGCAGTACTTC.

V is TRBV5-1 and J is TRBJ2-3, with 8 bases fitting TRBD2. Per germline, CDR1 SGHRS and CDR2 YFSETQ. The junction had 3 bases not matched to a gene; V was cut back by 3 bases and J by 3 bases. This CDR3 is 14 amino acids long. CDR3 coding DNA: TGCGCCAGCAGCTACGGGAGGGAGACAGATACGCAGTATTTT. As protein: CASSYGRETDTQYF.

This clone was seen only once. The CDR3 sequence is CASSATKRETQYF. CDR3 sequence (DNA): TGTGCCAGCAGCGCGACTAAACGAGAGACCCAGTACTTC. V is TRBV7-8 and J is TRBJ2-5; D may be TRBD2 (5 bases). This CDR3 region has 13 residues. Looked up from germline, CDR1 is SGHVS and CDR2 is FQNEAQ. Trimming removed 5 bases at V and 4 bases at J, with 11 bases between.